This TCR beta chain was recorded in a study of identical twins (TCRdb year 2016). Describing the broader study: To test whether fetal clonotypes persist, the study used deep sequencing on TCR alpha and beta repertoires from monozygotic twins, unrelated adults of various ages, and cord blood. To rule out contamination, replicate twin experiments were performed at different times with different library preparation protocols. Overall study results and their limits: Invariant T cells such as MAIT and iNKT could partly confound zero-insertion analyses, although diverse VJ usage argued against such confounding for most clonotypes. Excess twin sharing in beta out-of-frame sequences was weaker because fewer shared sequences lowered the signal-to-noise ratio. Abundant cord blood beta clonotypes carried fewer insertions; young adult naive repertoires showed a weaker similar trend, while memory repertoires showed none. Compared with coincidental sharing between unrelated individuals, out-of-frame TCR alpha sequences shared between twins had an excess of sequences with low generation probability. Because the same donors could not be followed over many years, the conclusions relied on cross-sectional statistical analysis. Recombination models systematically underestimated out-of-frame TCR alpha sharing in monozygotic twins but agreed with sharing between unrelated individuals.

CDR1 is given as KGHDR and CDR2 as SFDVKD, both from the germline V gene. V gives up 3 bases and J gives up 10 bases, and the segment between their germline ends measures 8 bases. The CDR3 runs 11 residues from the cysteine to the phenylalanine. Only the CDR3 region is kept as DNA, spanning 33 bases read in frame from base 1. This clonotype appeared many times. Its target antigen remains unknown. Base qualities are missing; no much larger clone stands one base away. Library preparation employed 5' RACE. Data came from an Illumina HiSeq 2000. Template switching introduced a universal primer binding site; the final cDNA contained a unique molecular identifier, enabling accurate counting of TCR cDNA molecules. Specific primers in the conserved constant-segment region were used to synthesize first-strand cDNA for TCR alpha and beta chains. To control for contamination, every cDNA library carried two barcodes: a SMART-Mk sample barcode plus Illumina barcodes. TruSeq adapter sequences, together with Illumina sample barcodes, were added in two successive PCR steps. The TCR alpha and beta cDNA libraries were sequenced on the Illumina HiSeq platform using custom primers. On the study's bioinformatics: MiGEC was used to process raw reads and extract unique molecular identifiers, and MiXCR was used to find CDR3 positions. For each individual, recombination models were inferred using an EM algorithm with the repgenHMM and IGoR tools. Shared clonotypes were analyzed with the tcR package in R, and sharing was normalized by the product of cloneset sizes. Out-of-frame nonproductive sequences were analyzed to study raw recombination free of thymic and clonal selection effects. TCRdb handled the public reads itself, with Q25 trimming in fastp and clone calling in MiXCR, and kept productive beta chains. Each CDR3 protein appears once, grouped with its most common genes and DNA. It is TCRdb's table, rather than the study itself, that gives the V and J calls and clone size. Across this sample there are under 800,000 distinct CDR3 sequences, with over 20% seen only once. Together, the top ten hold approximately 4.5% of the sample.

Only healthy Caucasian donors were included. Three pairs of female monozygotic twins, all aged about 18 to 30 years, were included in the twin cohort. Peripheral blood mononuclear cells were the source from which RNA for the TCR libraries was isolated. The same data also went into a second study, on T cells expressing NK-cell markers. The second source states: Several donors provided sorted CD3+CD56+NKG2C+, CD3+CD56+NKG2C- and CD3+CD56-NKG2C+ T-cell subsets, whose TCR beta-chain repertoires were profiled. Of the eight sequenced donors, seven were found to be HCMV-seropositive and one was found to be HCMV-seronegative. To restrict sorting to alphabetaTCR-expressing T cells, an anti-gammadeltaTCR antibody was added in several experiments. In more than 5 donors, the dominant CD3+CD56+NKG2C+ clonotypes were found to rank among the top 10 CD8+ clonotypes and to make up about 1.0-8% of CD8+ T cells. Those dominant clonotypes were again the most abundant among CD3+CD56-NKG2C+ cells in a few donors, at roughly 28.3-60.1%. It remained unclear whether the expanded NKG2C-expressing T cell clones were specific for HCMV antigens. The eight sequenced donors were randomly selected healthy volunteers, three men and five women. To determine HCMV serostatus, a commercial ELISA kit was used to detect HCMV-specific IgG in serum. For 5 or 6 donors, unsorted PBMC were also used to sequence bulk peripheral blood T-cell repertoires. MIGEC was used to demultiplex reads and group reads by UMI, and MiTCR was used to assemble and quantify clonotypes. Only TCR cDNA sequences supported by at least two reads were kept to exclude erroneous sequences. The tcR package was used for downstream repertoire analysis, and clonotypes were matched between fractions using CDR3 nucleotide sequence together with V segment. VDJmatch was used to annotate antigen specificity against VDJdb, with one amino acid substitution allowed in CDR3.

The receptor comes from a woman aged 18-29 years in good health. Sequenced sample: PBMCs. The rearranged chain carries TRBV24-1 and TRBJ1-1; the D gene is perhaps TRBD1, from 6 matching bases. The nucleotides read TGTGCCACCAGTGATGGGACACGAGCTTTCTTT. Protein translation: CATSDGTRAFF.